This TCR beta chain originates from a study of PD-1 blockade in mismatch repair-deficient tumors. The CDR3 length is 13 residues. Trimming removed 7 bases from V and 5 bases from J, with 12 bases in between. Germline CDR1 reads MNHNY; CDR2 reads SVGAGI (reference sequence). Method: immunoSEQ multiplex PCR; TCRdb's copy keeps in-frame clones and lacks some. The sample carries about 16,000 clones, more than 70% recorded once. TCR sequencing covered a few patients who responded to pembrolizumab. The sequencing here drew on PBMCs, taken before pembrolizumab treatment. The chain links TRBV6-6 to TRBJ2-1; possible D gene TRBD1, 6 bases. The TCR sequence derives from an adult with mismatch repair-deficient cancer. CDR3 sequence reads: CASTWGQNNEQFF. Written as DNA, the CDR3 is TGTGCCAGCACCTGGGGACAAAACAATGAGCAGTTCTTC.